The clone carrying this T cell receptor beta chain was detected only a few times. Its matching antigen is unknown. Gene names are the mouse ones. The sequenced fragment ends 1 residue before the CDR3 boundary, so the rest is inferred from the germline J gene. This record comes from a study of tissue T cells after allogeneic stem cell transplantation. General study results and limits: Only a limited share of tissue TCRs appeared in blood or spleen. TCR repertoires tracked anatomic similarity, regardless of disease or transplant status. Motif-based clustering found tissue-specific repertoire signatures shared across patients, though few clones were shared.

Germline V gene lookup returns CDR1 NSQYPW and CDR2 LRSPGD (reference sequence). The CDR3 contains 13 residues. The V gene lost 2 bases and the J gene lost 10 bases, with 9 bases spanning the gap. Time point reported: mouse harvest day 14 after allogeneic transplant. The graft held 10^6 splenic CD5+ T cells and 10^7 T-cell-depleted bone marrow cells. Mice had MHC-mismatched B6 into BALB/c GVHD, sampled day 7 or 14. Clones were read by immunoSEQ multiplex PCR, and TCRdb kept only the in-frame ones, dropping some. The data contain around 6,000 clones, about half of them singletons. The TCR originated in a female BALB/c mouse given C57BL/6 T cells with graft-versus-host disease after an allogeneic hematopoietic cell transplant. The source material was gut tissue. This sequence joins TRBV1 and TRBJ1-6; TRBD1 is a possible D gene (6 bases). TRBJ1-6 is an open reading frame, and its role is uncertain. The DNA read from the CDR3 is TGCACCTGCAGTGCAAGGGGGTCGTCGCCCCTCTAC. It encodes CTCSARGSSPLY. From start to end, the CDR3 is CTCSARGSSPLYF.